The rows below give T cell receptor beta chains drawn from one sample of a study of T cells after yellow fever vaccination. Each CDR3 protein gets one entry after TCRdb re-called the 5' RACE reads with MiXCR. The repertoire has about 310,000 distinct CDR3 sequences, roughly 3.5% of them found once; the top ten carry about a quarter. Sequencing used PBMCs, obtained on the day of the yellow fever booster vaccination. The receptors originated from a man younger than 35 who received the YFV17D yellow fever vaccine. Each CDR3 is given with its conserved first and last residue. Fields, in order: CDR3 DNA, CDR3 protein, V gene, clone size, D gene, J gene. A D gene is named only where the DNA matches it firmly. The size of a clone is reported for some rows only, either as once, few or many, or as a class for expanded clones.

TGCGCCAGCAAGCGGGATTCCACACAAGAGACCCAGTACTTC CASKRDSTQETQYF TRBV5-1 many TRBD2 TRBJ2-5
TGCGCCAGCAGCCAAGATTATAGCGGGGGAAGGCGATGGAATGAGCAGTTCTTC CASSQDYSGGRRWNEQFF TRBV4-3 many TRBD2 TRBJ2-1
TGTGCCAGCAGCTTAGCCGGGACAGGGGGGTATAATGAGCAGTTCTTC CASSLAGTGGYNEQFF TRBV5-5 few TRBD1 TRBJ2-1
TGTGCCAGCAGCCCGGGACTAGCGGGGGACCTCCAAGAGACCCAGTACTTC CASSPGLAGDLQETQYF TRBV3-1 once TRBD2 TRBJ2-5
TGTGCCAGCAGCTGGAGGGCTCTTAACACTGAAGCTTTCTTT CASSWRALNTEAFF TRBV7-2 few NA TRBJ1-1
TGTGCCAGCACTGGGGACAGGGCCTACGAGCAGTACTTC CASTGDRAYEQYF TRBV6-1 many TRBD1 TRBJ2-7
TGTGCCAGCAGCCCAACCGGGACAGGGGTAGGCTACACCTTC CASSPTGTGVGYTF TRBV12-3/TRBV12-4 few TRBD1 TRBJ1-2
TGCAGTGCTAGAGATCTAAAGGGAACAGGAGATACGCAGTATTTT CSARDLKGTGDTQYF TRBV20-1 NA NA TRBJ2-3
TGTGCCAGCAGCGGCGGGAGCTCCTATAATTCACCCCTCCACTTT CASSGGSSYNSPLHF TRBV25-1 many NA TRBJ1-6
TGTGCCAGCAGCTTAGGCAGGGGATACTACGAGCAGTACTTC CASSLGRGYYEQYF TRBV5-6 NA NA TRBJ2-7
TGTGCTAGCAGCTCGGCGTGGGGTGGTGAGCAGTTCTTC CASSSAWGGEQFF TRBV7-7 many NA TRBJ2-1
TGCGCCAGCAGCCCCGACGGGGCCAATCAGCCCCAGCATTTT CASSPDGANQPQHF TRBV4-3 few NA TRBJ1-5
TGTGCCAGCAGCTTAATTTTACCCTCTGGCTACACCTTC CASSLILPSGYTF TRBV7-2 NA NA TRBJ1-2
TGTGCCAGCAGTCTGGGCCCGCTCCGAACAGATACGCAGTATTTT CASSLGPLRTDTQYF TRBV12-3/TRBV12-4 NA NA TRBJ2-3
TGCGCCAGCGGACAGGACGCAAACATTCAGTACTTC CASGQDANIQYF TRBV5-1 many TRBD1 TRBJ2-4
TGCGCCAGCAGCCTATCCGGGACAGGGACTTCACCCCTCCACTTT CASSLSGTGTSPLHF TRBV4-3 NA TRBD1 TRBJ1-6
TGCAGTGCTAGCGGACTCCATAGCAATCAGCCCCAGCATTTT CSASGLHSNQPQHF TRBV20-1 many NA TRBJ1-5
TGCGCCAGCAGCAGGGACAGGGGCCAGAACACCGGGGAGCTGTTTTTT CASSRDRGQNTGELFF TRBV5-1 few TRBD1 TRBJ2-2
TGCGCCAGCAGCCCCGGGACAAAGGATACGCAGTATTTT CASSPGTKDTQYF TRBV4-1 NA NA TRBJ2-3
TGTGCCAGCAGCACGGACAGGGGATGGCCTGAGCAGTTCTTC CASSTDRGWPEQFF TRBV7-2 many TRBD1 TRBJ2-1
TGTGCCAGCAGTTTAGGGGGTAGGCATCAGCCCCAGCATTTT CASSLGGRHQPQHF TRBV27 few NA TRBJ1-5
TGCAGCGTTGCGGAGGGTTCCTCTGGAAACACCATATATTTT CSVAEGSSGNTIYF TRBV29-1 many NA TRBJ1-3
TGTGCCAGCAGCTTAGACAGGTTGGGGGCCCTCAATGAGCAGTTCTTC CASSLDRLGALNEQFF TRBV11-2 few NA TRBJ2-1
TGTGCCAGCAGTTACTCGCAAGCCTATGGCTACACCTTC CASSYSQAYGYTF TRBV6-2/TRBV6-3 few NA TRBJ1-2
TGTGCCAGCAGCCCGCCTTCAGCGTTTAACTATGGCTACACCTTC CASSPPSAFNYGYTF TRBV7-2 many NA TRBJ1-2
TGTGCCAGCAGGGCCGACCCGGGTACGCAGTATTTT CASRADPGTQYF TRBV6-5 NA NA TRBJ2-3
TGTGCCAGCAGCTTAGCGCTTAGGACAACCTACACCTTC CASSLALRTTYTF TRBV7-2 few NA TRBJ1-2
TGTGCCAGCAGTGAGGACTACCCTACCGGGGAGCTGATTTTT CASSEDYPTGELIF TRBV6-4 NA NA TRBJ2-2
TGTGCCACCAGTGACCCTCGACGGGGGACCCACGGGGAGCTGTTTTTT CATSDPRRGTHGELFF TRBV24-1 many NA TRBJ2-2
TGCGCCAGCTGCCCCGGGAAGGAGTTTAATTTTTTCTCCTACAATGAGCAGTTCTTC CASCPGKEFNFFSYNEQFF TRBV5-1 many NA TRBJ2-1
TGTGCCAGCAGTCCGGGACTAGCGGGGGGAGGACCAGATACGCAGTATTTT CASSPGLAGGGPDTQYF TRBV6-2/TRBV6-3 many TRBD2 TRBJ2-3
TGTGCCAGCAGCTTTACAGGGTATCCTGAAGCTTTCTTT CASSFTGYPEAFF TRBV5-4 many NA TRBJ1-1
TGCGCCAGCAGCCTCACCAGGGACGGGCTTGATGAAAAACTGTTTTTT CASSLTRDGLDEKLFF TRBV4-1 many NA TRBJ1-4
TGCGCCAGCAGCTTACGTCGAGGACAGGGTTCTGCCGGGGAGCTGTTTTTT CASSLRRGQGSAGELFF TRBV4-1 many TRBD1 TRBJ2-2
TGTGCCAGCAGCTCAGGACAGGGGAGGTTGGCGTTCTTC CASSSGQGRLAFF TRBV7-2 many TRBD1 TRBJ2-1
TGTGCCAGCAGGGTCAATCGCGAGCAGTTCTTC CASRVNREQFF TRBV11-2 few NA TRBJ2-1
TGTGCCAGCAGCCCCTGGGTTGTGGAGACCCAGTACTTC CASSPWVVETQYF TRBV7-8 few NA TRBJ2-5
TGTGCCAGCTTCACGCCCGGGGGTACGCGGGCCTACGAGCAGTACTTC CASFTPGGTRAYEQYF TRBV6-2/TRBV6-3 few NA TRBJ2-7
TGTGCCAGCAGTTACTCGACGCGCACTGAAGCTTTCTTT CASSYSTRTEAFF TRBV6-5 many NA TRBJ1-1
TGTGCCTCTTCCGGAGGTCTAGCGCTCGGAGAGCAGTTCTTC CASSGGLALGEQFF TRBV12-3/TRBV12-4 many NA TRBJ2-1
TGTGCCAGCAGCTCGTGGAATGAGCAGTTCTTC CASSSWNEQFF TRBV7-2 few NA TRBJ2-1
TGCAGCGTTTACCTACACGACAGTTATGGCTACACCTTC CSVYLHDSYGYTF TRBV29-1 NA NA TRBJ1-2
TGTGCCAGCAGCCAAGGGGGGGGAGCGACAGATACGCAGTATTTT CASSQGGGATDTQYF TRBV4-2 few TRBD2 TRBJ2-3
TGTGCCAGCAGCTTAGAGAGTCCTGTCTCTGGGGCCAACGTCCTGACTTTC CASSLESPVSGANVLTF TRBV7-9 many NA TRBJ2-6
TGTGCCAGCAGCCCCCACCTTCAGGGGGACTATGGCTACACCTTC CASSPHLQGDYGYTF TRBV9 many TRBD1 TRBJ1-2
TGTGCCAGCAGCCTGGACAGGAAATCCTTACACTATGGCTACACCTTC CASSLDRKSLHYGYTF TRBV5-6 NA TRBD1 TRBJ1-2
TGTGCCAGCAGCGTAATGGCCCTAGCGCCTGAGCAGTTCTTC CASSVMALAPEQFF TRBV9 many NA TRBJ2-1
TGCAGCGTTGTGGTTAGCGGGGGAAGCACAGATACGCAGTATTTT CSVVVSGGSTDTQYF TRBV29-1 few TRBD2 TRBJ2-3
TGTGCCAGCAGTTTCACCGGGGAGCTGTTTTTT CASSFTGELFF TRBV12-3/TRBV12-4 many NA TRBJ2-2